A single sample is the source of the 8 T cell receptor beta chains below, sequenced in a study of T cells in Graves' hyperthyroidism and ophthalmopathy. Amplified TCR beta CDR3 regions derived from RNA transcripts. First-round RT-PCR targeting the TCR CDR3 was performed with the HTBI primer set. One entry per CDR3 protein results from TCRdb running MiXCR on the multiplex PCR reads. In the table there are hundreds of thousands of distinct CDR3 sequences, about 15% of which are singletons. Specimen: blood. The origin of the receptors is a woman under 40 with Graves' hyperthyroidism.

This clonotype was detected a few times. The rearrangement uses TRBV5-1 and TRBJ2-1, with D possibly called TRBD1 or TRBD2 (6 bases each). CDR1 is SGHRS, CDR2 YFSETQ, per germline. This CDR3 region has 17 residues. V lost 1 base to trimming and J lost 0 bases, with 14 bases between them. In nucleotides, the CDR3 is TGCGCCAGCAGCTTGAGTCGACAGGACTACTCCTACAATGAGCAGTTCTTC. It translates to CASSLSRQDYSYNEQFF.

The chain has TRBV3-1 and TRBJ1-2, with a weak D call TRBD1 (6 bases). The CDR3 is 15 amino acids. V was shortened by 3 bases and J by 6 bases, with 17 bases between the two germline ends. Looked up from germline, CDR1 is LGHDT and CDR2 is YNNKEL (reference sequence). The CDR3: CASSHQDSGRNGYTF. The CDR3, as DNA: TGTGCCAGCAGCCACCAGGACAGTGGGAGGAATGGCTACACCTTC. The whole variable domain, remainder taken from reference TRBV3-1 and TRBJ1-2, is DTAVSQTPKYLVTQMGNDKSIKCEQNLGHDTMYWYKQDSKKFLKIMFSYNNKELIINETVPNRFSPKSPDKAHLNLHINSLELGDSAVYFCASSHQDSGRNGYTFGSGTRLTVV.

In the case of this clonotype: A read error may be the cause here, since a much bigger clone is one base away. The genes are TRBV24-1 and TRBJ2-7; TRBD2 matches 9 bases. CDR3 length equals 14 residues. With 9 bases clipped from V and 5 bases from J, the junction kept 10 bases outside the gene matches. Germline V gene sequence: CDR1 KGHDR, CDR2 SFDVKD. The CDR3 sequence: CATASGTSRDEQYF. The CDR3 bases are TGTGCCACCGCGTCGGGGACTAGCAGAGACGAGCAGTACTTC.

The rearrangement uses TRBV5-1 and TRBJ2-1; D is perhaps TRBD1 (6 bases). The V gene lost 0 bases and the J gene lost 7 bases, with 14 bases spanning the gap. Germline V CDR1 and CDR2: SGHRS, YFSETQ. The CDR3 is 15 amino acids. Here the CDR3 reads CASSLEGESWNEQFF. As DNA, the CDR3 is TGCGCCAGCAGCTTGGAGGGGGAGAGTTGGAATGAGCAGTTCTTC.

The rearrangement joins TRBV10-3 to TRBJ2-1; 8 nucleotides align to TRBD2. CDR1 and CDR2 from the germline V gene are ENHRY and SYGVKD. The CDR3 has 18 residues. Trimming took 0 bases from V and 3 from J; bases not matched to a gene: 10. CDR3: CAISESTRGTRDYNEQFF. CDR3 nucleotide sequence: TGTGCCATCAGTGAGTCGACTCGGGGGACTAGAGACTACAATGAGCAGTTCTTC.

This clonotype came up many times. The V and J genes are TRBV6-1 and TRBJ2-7, with 11 bases matching TRBD1. Germline CDR1 reads MNHNS; CDR2 reads SASEGT. The CDR3 loop spans 15 amino acids. V shed 4 bases, J shed 0 bases, and the junction held 2 bases outside the gene matches. The CDR3 region is CASSVDRGPSYEQYF. As DNA, the CDR3 is TGTGCCAGCAGTGTGGACAGGGGGCCCTCCTACGAGCAGTACTTC.

To note about this clonotype: At one boundary the junction diverges from the germline segment, which might be a read error. V and J are TRBV7-2 and TRBJ2-5; D unresolved. Germline CDR1 reads SGHTA; CDR2 reads FQGNSA. The CDR3 totals 14 residues. Here the CDR3 reads CASSDRNLQETQHF. The CDR3 DNA sequence: TGTGCCAGCAGCGACCGAAACTTACAAGAGACCCAGCACTTC.

The chain uses TRBV9 and TRBJ1-2; D may be TRBD1 (6 bases). This CDR3 is built from 12 residues. The V and J ends lost 7 bases and 4 bases respectively, with 11 bases between them. Germline loops: CDR1 SGDLS, CDR2 YYNGEE. CDR3 in DNA: TGTGCCAGCTTTGACAGGATCTATGGCTACACCTTC. This sequence encodes CASFDRIYGYTF. The full variable domain, with the rest looked up from reference TRBV9 and TRBJ1-2, is DSGVTQTPKHLITATGQRVTLRCSPRSGDLSVYWYQQSLDQGLQFLIQYYNGEERAKGNILERFSAQQFPDLHSELNLSSLELGDSALYFCASFDRIYGYTFGSGTRLTVV.